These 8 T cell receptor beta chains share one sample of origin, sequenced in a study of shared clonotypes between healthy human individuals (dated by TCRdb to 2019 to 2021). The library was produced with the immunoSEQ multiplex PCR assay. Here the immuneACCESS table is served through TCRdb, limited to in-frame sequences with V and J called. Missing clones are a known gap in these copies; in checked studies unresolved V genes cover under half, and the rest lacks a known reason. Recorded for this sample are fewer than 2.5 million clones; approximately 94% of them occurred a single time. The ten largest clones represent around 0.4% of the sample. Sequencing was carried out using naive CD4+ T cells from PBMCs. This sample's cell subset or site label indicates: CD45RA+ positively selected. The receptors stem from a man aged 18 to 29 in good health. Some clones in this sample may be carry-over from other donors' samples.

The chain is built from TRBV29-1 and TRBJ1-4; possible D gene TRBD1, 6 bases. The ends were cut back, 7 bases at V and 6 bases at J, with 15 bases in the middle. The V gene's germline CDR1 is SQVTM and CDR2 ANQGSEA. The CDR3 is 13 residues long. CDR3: CSALRGPYEKLFF. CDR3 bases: TGCAGCGCCCTCCGGGGGCCCTATGAAAAACTGTTTTTT.

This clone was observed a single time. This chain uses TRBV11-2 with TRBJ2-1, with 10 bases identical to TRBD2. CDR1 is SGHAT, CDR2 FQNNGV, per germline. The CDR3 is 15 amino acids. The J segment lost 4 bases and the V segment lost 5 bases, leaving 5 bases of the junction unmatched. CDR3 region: CASSPGTSAYNEQFF. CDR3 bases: TGTGCCAGCAGCCCCGGGACTAGCGCTTACAATGAGCAGTTCTTC. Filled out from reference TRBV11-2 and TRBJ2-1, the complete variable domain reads EAGVAQSPRYKIIEKRQSVAFWCNPISGHATLYWYQQILGQGPKLLIQFQNNGVVDDSQLPKDRFSAERLKGVDSTLKIQPAKLEDSAVYLCASSPGTSAYNEQFFGPGTRLTVL.

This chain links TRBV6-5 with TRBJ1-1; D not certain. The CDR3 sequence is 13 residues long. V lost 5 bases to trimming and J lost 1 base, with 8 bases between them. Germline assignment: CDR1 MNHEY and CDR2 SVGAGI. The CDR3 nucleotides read TGTGCCAGCAGTCCACAGACGAACACTGAAGCTTTCTTT. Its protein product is CASSPQTNTEAFF.

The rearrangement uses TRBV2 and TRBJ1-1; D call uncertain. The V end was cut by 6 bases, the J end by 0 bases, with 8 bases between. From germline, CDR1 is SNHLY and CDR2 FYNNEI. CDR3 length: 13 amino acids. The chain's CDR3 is CASRDGVNTEAFF. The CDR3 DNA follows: TGTGCCAGCAGGGACGGAGTGAACACTGAAGCTTTCTTT.

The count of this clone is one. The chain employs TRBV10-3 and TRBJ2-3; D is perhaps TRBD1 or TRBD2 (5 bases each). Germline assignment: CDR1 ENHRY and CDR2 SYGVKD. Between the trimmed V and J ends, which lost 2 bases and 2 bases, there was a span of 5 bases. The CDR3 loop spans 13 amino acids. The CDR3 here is CAISEGTTDTQYF. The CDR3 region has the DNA TGTGCCATCAGTGAGGGGACCACAGATACGCAGTATTTT.

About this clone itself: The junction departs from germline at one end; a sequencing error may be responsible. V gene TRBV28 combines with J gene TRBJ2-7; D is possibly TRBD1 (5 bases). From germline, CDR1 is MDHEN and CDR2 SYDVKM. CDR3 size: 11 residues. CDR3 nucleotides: TGCTCCACAGGCAGCTCCTACGAGCAGTACTTC. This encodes CSTGSSYEQYF. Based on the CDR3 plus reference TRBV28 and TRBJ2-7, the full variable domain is DVKVTQSSRYLVKRTGEKVFLECVQDMDHENMFWYRQDPGLGLRLIYFSYDVKMKEKGDIPEGYSVSREKKERFSLILESASTNQTSMYLCSTGSSYEQYFGPGTRLTVT.

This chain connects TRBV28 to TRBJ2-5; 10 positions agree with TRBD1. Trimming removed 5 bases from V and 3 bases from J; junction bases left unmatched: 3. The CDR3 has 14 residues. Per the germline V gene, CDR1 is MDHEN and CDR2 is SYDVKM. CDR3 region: CASSQTGGEETQYF. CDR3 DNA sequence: TGTGCCAGCAGTCAGACAGGGGGCGAAGAGACCCAGTACTTC.

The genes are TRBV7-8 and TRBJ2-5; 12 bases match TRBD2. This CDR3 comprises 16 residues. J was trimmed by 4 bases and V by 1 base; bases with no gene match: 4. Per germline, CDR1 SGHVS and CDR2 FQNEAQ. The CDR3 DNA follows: TGTGCCAGCAGCTTAGATCTAGCGGGAGGGTTAGAGACCCAGTACTTC. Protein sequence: CASSLDLAGGLETQYF.